The 30 T cell receptor beta chains reported below all come from one sample, sequenced in a study of blood T cells in healthy people across ages. Alongside a J-beta primer mix, a sample-barcoded 5' primer served in a second PCR lasting roughly 6 to 12 cycles. TCRdb redid the calling of the 5' RACE reads with MiXCR, one entry per CDR3 protein. The table lists about 380,000 distinct CDR3 sequences, approximately 47% of them singletons, with over 40% in the top ten. Material: blood. These receptors were taken from a man aged 55 to 70 in good health.

This clonotype was seen at least ten times. The chain uses TRBV5-1 and TRBJ2-6; 7 positions agree with TRBD1. The J segment lost 0 bases and the V segment lost 4 bases, leaving 7 bases of the junction unmatched. Germline CDR1 and CDR2: SGHRS and YFSETQ. The CDR3 totals 17 residues. The CDR3 DNA is TGCGCCAGCAGCCGGAAACAGGGGTTCTCTGGGGCCAACGTCCTGACTTTC. It specifies CASSRKQGFSGANVLTF.

This chain links TRBV20-1 with TRBJ2-1; TRBD2 aligns across 9 bases. Germline CDR1 reads DFQATT; CDR2 reads SNEGSKA (reference sequence). Germline trimming cut 6 bases from V and 8 bases from J; bases unmatched to any gene: 11. The CDR3 spans 14 residues. The CDR3 reads CSAGGGRGTDEQFF. DNA for the CDR3: TGCAGTGCCGGGGGCGGGAGGGGGACGGATGAGCAGTTCTTC.

The CDR3 nucleotides are TGTGCCAGCAGTCCCGGGTACCCAGCCAAAAACATTCAGTACTTC. Protein product: CASSPGYPAKNIQYF. This chain uses TRBV27 with TRBJ2-4; D call uncertain. CDR3 length: 15 residues. Trimming pared 5 bases from V and 0 bases from J, leaving 11 bases between. Germline V gene sequence: CDR1 MNHEY, CDR2 SMNVEV (reference sequence).

The chain employs TRBV15 and TRBJ1-2; the D gene is possibly TRBD1 (6 bases). The CDR3 totals 12 residues. The V end was cut by 2 bases, the J end by 8 bases, with 9 bases between. Per the germline V gene, CDR1 is LNHNV and CDR2 is YYDKDF (reference sequence). CDR3 in DNA: TGTGCCACCAGCAGACAGGGGCACGGCTACACCTTC. Residues: CATSRQGHGYTF.

This clonotype has ten or more counts. This chain connects TRBV6-2 or TRBV6-3 to TRBJ2-1, with D possibly matching TRBD1 (6 bases). Trimming took off 2 bases at V and 9 bases at J, with 17 bases between the two ends. The germline V gene has CDR1 MNHEY and CDR2 SVGEGT. This CDR3 contains 15 residues. CDR3 sequence: CASSYPLRGLSEQFF. DNA of the CDR3: TGTGCCAGCAGTTACCCTTTGAGGGGGTTGAGTGAGCAGTTCTTC.

The rearrangement uses TRBV7-9 and TRBJ2-1, with TRBD2 matching over 7 bases. V trimming: 6 bases; J trimming: 8 bases; junction bases outside the gene matches: 13. Germline CDR1 SEHNR, CDR2 FQNEAQ (reference sequence). The CDR3 runs to 15 residues. CDR3 DNA: TGTGCCAGCAGACTGACCGGGACTACCTGGCATGAGCAGTTCTTC. Amino acids: CASRLTGTTWHEQFF.

CDR3 loop: CASSQVSGGAGNEQFF. The CDR3 DNA sequence: TGTGCCAGCAGCCAAGTCAGCGGGGGGGCGGGCAATGAGCAGTTCTTC. The V gene is TRBV14, the J gene TRBJ2-1; 10 positions agree with TRBD2. V dropped 1 base and J dropped 6; count of bases not matched to a gene: 6. Germline values: CDR1 SGHDN, CDR2 FVKESK. CDR3 length: 16 residues.

This clonotype was recorded once. Sequence at one end of the junction differs from germline and may be a read error. The CDR3 DNA reads TGTGCCGGCAGCTTAGACAGGGTGCATGAGCAGTTCTTC. Protein: CAGSLDRVHEQFF. The V and J genes are TRBV11-3 and TRBJ2-1, with 7 bases fitting TRBD1. The CDR3 runs to 13 residues. Germline CDR1 and CDR2: SGHNT and YENEEA.

In regard to this clonotype: A much larger clone lies one base from this, so it may be a read error. This chain joins TRBV20-1 and TRBJ2-1; no firm D call. Per germline, CDR1 DFQATT and CDR2 SNEGSKA (reference sequence). V lost 1 base and J 2 bases, leaving 12 bases between the germline ends. The CDR3 consists of 15 residues. DNA for the CDR3: TGCAGTGCTAGAGTGCCTGCCGGGCCCTACAATGAGCAGTTCTTC. It specifies CSARVPAGPYNEQFF.

This clonotype was picked up one time. The chain couples TRBV7-2 to TRBJ2-3, with a possible D match to TRBD1 (5 bases). V was cut by 5 bases and J by 0 bases, with 15 bases left in between. This CDR3 region has 16 residues. Per germline, CDR1 SGHTA and CDR2 FQGNSA. In nucleotides, the CDR3 is TGTGCCAGCAGCCCGCCTAGGACACAAAGCACAGATACGCAGTATTTT. Translating gives CASSPPRTQSTDTQYF.

This clonotype was detected a few times. The rearrangement joins TRBV20-1 to TRBJ2-7, with TRBD2 identical over 12 bases. With 1 base clipped from V and 2 bases from J, the junction kept 6 bases outside the gene matches. Germline CDR1 reads DFQATT; CDR2 reads SNEGSKA (reference sequence). CDR3 length: 16 amino acids. DNA for the CDR3: TGCAGTGCTAGAGCCCGGACTAGCGGGATTACCTACGAGCAGTACTTC. Translation gives CSARARTSGITYEQYF.

The rearrangement uses TRBV10-2 and TRBJ2-7; D remains unclear. With 10 bases removed from V and 4 bases from J, the gap between germline ends came to 11 bases. This CDR3 has 11 residues. CDR1 and CDR2 from the germline V gene are WSHSY and SAAADI. This CDR3 is CAIEVGYEQYF. The CDR3 nucleotides are TGCGCCATCGAAGTTGGATACGAGCAGTACTTC.

This clonotype was found a few times. The chain has TRBV6-5 and TRBJ2-5; D is unclear. Trimming left V 2 bases short and J 5 bases short, with 9 bases between. The germline V gene has CDR1 MNHEY and CDR2 SVGAGI. This CDR3 contains 13 residues. The CDR3 here is CASSYRFSETQYF. In nucleotides, the CDR3 is TGTGCCAGCAGTTACCGTTTTTCTGAGACCCAGTACTTC.

This chain connects TRBV29-1 to TRBJ2-5; D is perhaps TRBD1 or TRBD2 (6 bases each). The CDR3 covers 16 residues. Deletions cut 7 bases from V and 1 base from J, with 22 bases between. Per the germline V gene, CDR1 is SQVTM and CDR2 is ANQGSEA. The CDR3, as DNA: TGCAGCGCAATCCCATCGACAGGAGGGGGCCAAGAGACCCAGTACTTC. Protein product: CSAIPSTGGGQETQYF.

This clonotype was observed a few times. This chain connects TRBV7-2 to TRBJ2-5; tentatively, D is TRBD2 (5 bases). The CDR3 spans 14 residues. CDR1 is SGHTA, CDR2 FQGNSA, per germline. V was shortened by 1 base and J by 7 bases, with 13 bases between the two germline ends. CDR3 sequence reads: CASSLEGHAGTQYF. In DNA form, the CDR3 reads TGTGCCAGCAGCTTAGAGGGTCACGCGGGGACCCAGTACTTC.

The chain joins TRBV6-2 or TRBV6-3 to TRBJ2-7; 10 nucleotides match TRBD1. The CDR3 consists of 15 residues. Looked up from germline, CDR1 is MNHEY and CDR2 is SVGEGT. J was trimmed by 3 bases and V by 2 bases; bases with no gene match: 4. The DNA of the CDR3 is TGTGCCAGCAGTTACGGGACAGGGGATGGCTACGAGCAGTACTTC. Translation: CASSYGTGDGYEQYF.

The chain carries TRBV4-2 and TRBJ1-6, with a weak D call TRBD1 (5 bases). The CDR3 contains 16 residues. Looked up from germline, CDR1 is LGHNA and CDR2 is YNFKEQ. V gave up 0 bases and J gave up 3 bases, with 9 bases separating them. The CDR3 bases are TGTGCCAGCAGCCAAGATTCAGGGCGCTATAATTCACCCCTCCACTTT. Translated: CASSQDSGRYNSPLHF.

The chain is built from TRBV5-1 and TRBJ2-7; D call uncertain. Germline V gene sequence: CDR1 SGHRS, CDR2 YFSETQ. The CDR3 runs to 16 residues. The V end was cut by 0 bases, the J end by 2 bases, with 15 bases between. The CDR3: CASSLDFVARPYEQYF. In DNA, the CDR3 is TGCGCCAGCAGCTTGGATTTCGTCGCCAGACCCTACGAGCAGTACTTC. Full variable domain (missing parts from reference TRBV5-1 and TRBJ2-7): KAGVTQTPRYLIKTRGQQVTLSCSPISGHRSVSWYQQTPGQGLQFLFEYFSETQRNKGNFPGRFSGRQFSNSRSEMNVSTLELGDSALYLCASSLDFVARPYEQYFGPGTRLTVT.

The chain employs TRBV7-9 and TRBJ2-1, with 8 positions matching TRBD1. The CDR3 sequence is 15 residues long. V lost 5 bases, J lost 6 bases, and 9 bases stayed unmatched. CDR1 is SEHNR, CDR2 FQNEAQ, per germline (reference sequence). The CDR3 region has the DNA TGTGCCAGCAGCGCCGGGTCAGGGGGCTTCAATGAGCAGTTCTTC. Translated: CASSAGSGGFNEQFF.

This clonotype was seen only a few times. The V call is TRBV7-2, the J call TRBJ2-1; weak D call: TRBD2 (5 bases). The V end lost 5 bases, the J end lost 10 bases, and 21 bases lay between the germline ends. The length of the CDR3 is 15 residues. Germline V gene sequence: CDR1 SGHTA, CDR2 FQGNSA. CDR3 bases: TGTGCCAGCAGCCCCCTGGGGAAGCGGTCGGGAGAGCAGTTCTTC. Translation gives CASSPLGKRSGEQFF.

This chain links TRBV9 with TRBJ2-7, with TRBD2 matching 9 bases. V lost 3 bases, J lost 7 bases, and 8 bases stayed unmatched. Germline CDR1 is SGDLS and CDR2 is YYNGEE. The CDR3 consists of 14 residues. CDR3 DNA sequence: TGTGCCAGCAGCGCCGGCGGGAGGGATGGTGAGCAGTACTTC. Its protein product is CASSAGGRDGEQYF.

The table lists this clonotype with a count of one. The rearrangement links TRBV28 to TRBJ2-7; the match to TRBD1 covers 7 bases. V dropped 5 bases and J dropped 9; count of bases not matched to a gene: 4. Germline V lookup: CDR1 MDHEN, CDR2 SYDVKM. This CDR3 has 11 amino acids. This chain's CDR3 is CASSPGGGQYF. The CDR3, as DNA: TGTGCCAGCAGTCCAGGGGGTGGGCAGTACTTC.

J is TRBJ2-6 and V is TRBV5-4; 7 bases fit TRBD1. V lost 4 bases, J lost 0 bases, and 10 bases stayed unmatched. From germline, CDR1 is SGHNT and CDR2 YYREEE (reference sequence). The CDR3 contains 18 residues. This CDR3 reads CASSLMTGPSSGANVLTF. CDR3 nucleotides: TGTGCCAGCAGCCTAATGACAGGGCCCTCCTCTGGGGCCAACGTCCTGACTTTC.

The chain combines TRBV6-1 with TRBJ2-3; D unclear. The CDR3 is 10 residues long. Trimming cost V 10 bases and J 11 bases, with 13 bases left between them. Per germline, CDR1 MNHNS and CDR2 SASEGT. CDR3 DNA: TGTGCCACCCGAACTGATTTGCAGTATTTT. This sequence encodes CATRTDLQYF.

This clonotype was seen a few times. The genes are TRBV28 and TRBJ2-1, with no clear D. V dropped 2 bases and J dropped 6 bases, with 5 bases sitting between them. The CDR3 consists of 12 residues. Germline lookup yields CDR1 MDHEN and CDR2 SYDVKM. CDR3 region: CASSLGSNEQFF. The DNA for the CDR3 is TGTGCCAGCAGTTTAGGAAGCAATGAGCAGTTCTTC. The variable domain in full, with the rest retrieved from reference TRBV28 and TRBJ2-1, is DVKVTQSSRYLVKRTGEKVFLECVQDMDHENMFWYRQDPGLGLRLIYFSYDVKMKEKGDIPEGYSVSREKKERFSLILESASTNQTSMYLCASSLGSNEQFFGPGTRLTVL.

This clonotype was counted ten times or more. The chain employs TRBV29-1 and TRBJ1-2; possibly TRBD1 for D (6 bases). V was trimmed by 3 bases and J by 5 bases, leaving 13 bases between them. The CDR3 sequence is 13 residues long. Germline-derived CDR1 and CDR2 are SQVTM and ANQGSEA. The CDR3 DNA reads as TGCAGCGTTGACAGGGGTCGGGAATATGGCTACACCTTC. It translates to CSVDRGREYGYTF.

This clonotype was seen only once. The rearrangement links TRBV20-1 to TRBJ2-5; 10 bases align to TRBD2. V shed 3 bases and J 4 bases; nucleotides not matched to a gene: 11. Per germline, CDR1 DFQATT and CDR2 SNEGSKA (reference sequence). This CDR3 is 16 amino acids long. CDR3 DNA: TGCAGTGCTAGGCGCGGGGCTAGCGGGAGAAGAGAGACCCAGTACTTC. Translation gives CSARRGASGRRETQYF.

The genes are TRBV12-3 or TRBV12-4 and TRBJ2-3; 11 bases fit TRBD1. The CDR3 is 16 amino acids. The J segment lost 3 bases and the V segment lost 6 bases, leaving 8 bases of the junction unmatched. CDR3: CASRQPGTGGTDTQYF. The CDR3 nucleotides are TGTGCCAGCAGGCAACCCGGGACAGGGGGTACAGATACGCAGTATTTT.

This clonotype was counted a single time. V is TRBV9 and J is TRBJ2-3, with D possibly being TRBD2 (5 bases). V was shortened by 0 bases and J by 0 bases, with 8 bases between the two germline ends. The V gene's germline CDR1 is SGDLS and CDR2 YYNGEE. The CDR3 length is 15 residues. This CDR3 is CASSVGSGSTDTQYF. The CDR3 bases are TGTGCCAGCAGCGTAGGGTCGGGAAGCACAGATACGCAGTATTTT.

About this clonotype: The junction and the germline gene differ at one end; a read error may be behind it. The chain joins TRBV20-1 to TRBJ1-2, with 7 bases matching TRBD1. CDR3 length equals 14 residues. Germline loops: CDR1 DFQATT, CDR2 SNEGSKA (reference sequence). The CDR3 region is CRATREGARYGYTF. CDR3 in DNA: TGCAGGGCTACCCGGGAGGGGGCGCGCTATGGCTACACCTTC.